The clone carrying this TCR beta chain was detected ten times or more. As yet, its antigen is unknown. From the RT-PCR reads, TCRdb called clonotypes with MiXCR, one entry per CDR3 protein. The table has hundreds of thousands of distinct CDR3 sequences, around 15% seen once. This entry belongs to a study of response to subunit inactivated influenza vaccine. Study-level points and caveats: Every seasonal influenza vaccination brings in few new T cells, the authors suggested.

V trimming: 0 bases; J trimming: 2 bases; junction bases outside the gene matches: 4. The CDR3 covers 16 residues. Germline CDR1 reads LGHNA; CDR2 reads YNFKEQ. V gene TRBV4-2 combines with J gene TRBJ2-7; 10 bases match TRBD2. The source was PBMCs from blood, collected around 14 days before vaccination. This sequence was found in a man in his fifties or sixties who received an inactivated influenza vaccine. The CDR3 here is CASSQDWTSGPYEQYF. In DNA form, the CDR3 reads TGTGCCAGCAGCCAAGATTGGACTAGCGGACCCTACGAGCAGTACTTC.